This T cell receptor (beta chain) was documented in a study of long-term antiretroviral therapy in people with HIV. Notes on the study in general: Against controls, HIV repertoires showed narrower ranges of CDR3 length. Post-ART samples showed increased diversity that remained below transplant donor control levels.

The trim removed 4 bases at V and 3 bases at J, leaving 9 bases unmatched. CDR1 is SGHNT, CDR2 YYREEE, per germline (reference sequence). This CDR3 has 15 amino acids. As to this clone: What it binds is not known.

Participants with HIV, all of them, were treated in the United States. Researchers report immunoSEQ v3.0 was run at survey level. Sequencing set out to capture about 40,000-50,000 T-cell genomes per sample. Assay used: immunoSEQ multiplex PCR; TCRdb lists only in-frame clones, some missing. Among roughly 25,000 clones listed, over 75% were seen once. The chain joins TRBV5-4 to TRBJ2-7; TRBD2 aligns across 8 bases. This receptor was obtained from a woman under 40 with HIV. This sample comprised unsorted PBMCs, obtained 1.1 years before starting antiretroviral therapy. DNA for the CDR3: TGTGCCAGCAGCACTACTAGCGGACACCGCTACGAGCAGTACGTC. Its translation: CASSTTSGHRYEQYV.